Sequencing of this T cell receptor beta chain was carried out in a study of vaccination and CD4 T cells after COVID-19. Study information: The convalescent group had six males, four females, seven Caucasians, two Asians, one multiracial. Post-vaccine sampling followed dose two by a median about 72 days (range 14 to 241). Researchers treated cells with overlapping spike peptides taken from SARS-CoV-2, HCoV-NL63, HCoV-OC43 and HCoV-229E.

On this clonotype itself: Its specificity is unknown.

The Oncomine TCR Beta short-read assay was applied to DNA of cultured CD4+ T cells. TCRdb ran MiXCR on the PCR reads and lists one entry per CDR3 protein. The profile covers some 11,000 distinct CDR3 sequences, with 40% to 45% appearing a single time and about 20% taken by the ten largest. Noted treatment: approximately 10-day PBMC culture with coronavirus spike peptide pools or control peptides (ViraFEST assay). For ViraFEST, peptide pools expanded antigen-specific T cells, after which the TCRs were sequenced. Deletions cut 6 bases from V and 5 bases from J, with 7 bases between. The CDR3 loop spans 11 amino acids. The germline V gene has CDR1 SNHLY and CDR2 FYNNEI.

The clonotype was recovered from a human donor with COVID-19. The sample consisted of cultured CD4+ T cells from blood. The chain combines TRBV2 with TRBJ1-1, with D perhaps matching TRBD1 (5 bases). CDR3: CASRQGTEAFF. The DNA of the CDR3 is TGTGCCAGCAGGCAGGGTACTGAAGCTTTCTTT.